Shown below are 19 T cell receptor beta chains from a single sample sequenced in a study of T cell repertoires in cytomegalovirus infection. MiXCR was run by TCRdb on the reads, yielding one entry per CDR3 protein. Altogether some 97,000 distinct CDR3 sequences are present, more than 20% being singletons, with the ten largest covering approximately 39%. Sequenced input: CD8+ T cells from PBMCs. These receptors were obtained from a human donor in good health (CMV status not recorded). Some clones in this sample may be carry-over from other donors' samples.

The chain carries TRBV7-3 and TRBJ1-4; D remains ambiguous. Germline loops: CDR1 SGHTA, CDR2 FQGTGA. Trimming cost V 0 bases and J 3 bases, with 8 bases left between them. This CDR3 spans 15 amino acids. Here the CDR3 reads CASSLTPVSNEKLFF. In DNA, the CDR3 is TGTGCCAGCAGCTTAACGCCAGTGTCTAATGAAAAACTGTTTTTT.

V gene TRBV20-1 combines with J gene TRBJ2-7; TRBD1 agrees at 7 bases. V lost 6 bases and J lost 2; bases outside the gene matches: 13. The CDR3 totals 15 residues. From germline, CDR1 is DFQATT and CDR2 SNEGSKA (reference sequence). CDR3 loop: CSAIEGPGQTYEQYF. DNA of the CDR3: TGCAGTGCCATAGAGGGCCCGGGACAGACCTACGAGCAGTACTTC.

There are many counts of this clonotype. The chain couples TRBV7-2 to TRBJ2-5; weak D call: TRBD1 (6 bases). This CDR3 spans 16 amino acids. Germline values: CDR1 SGHTA, CDR2 FQGNSA. Trimming pared 1 base from V and 1 base from J, leaving 13 bases between. The CDR3 sequence: CASSLEAGVIQETQYF. As DNA, the CDR3 is TGTGCCAGCAGCTTAGAGGCAGGGGTCATCCAAGAGACCCAGTACTTC. The entire variable domain, with the rest obtained from reference TRBV7-2 and TRBJ2-5, is as follows: GAGVSQSPSNKVTEKGKDVELRCDPISGHTALYWYRQSLGQGLEFLIYFQGNSAPDKSGLPSDRFSAERTGGSVSTLTIQRTQQEDSAVYLCASSLEAGVIQETQYFGPGTRLLVL.

This clonotype was seen many times. The V call is TRBV5-6, the J call TRBJ2-5; 12 positions agree with TRBD1. The V segment lost 3 bases and the J segment 3 bases; nucleotides outside the gene matches: 6. The CDR3 is 16 amino acids. The germline gives CDR1 SGHDT, CDR2 YYEEEE. The CDR3 region is CASSSQGQGAKETQYF. CDR3 DNA sequence: TGTGCCAGCAGCTCGCAGGGACAGGGGGCAAAAGAGACCCAGTACTTC.

Many counts were recorded for this clonotype. CDR3: CASSLARTSGSANTGELFF. In DNA, the CDR3 is TGTGCCAGCAGCTTAGCGCGGACTAGCGGGAGCGCGAACACCGGGGAGCTGTTTTTT. The rearrangement uses TRBV7-8 and TRBJ2-2; TRBD2 agrees at 13 bases. Germline V gene sequence: CDR1 SGHVS, CDR2 FQNEAQ. The CDR3 covers 19 residues. J gave up 0 bases and V 0 bases, and 4 bases lay outside the gene matches.

This chain connects TRBV20-1 to TRBJ2-5, with 8 bases fitting TRBD2. The CDR3 runs to 16 residues. The J segment lost 3 bases and the V segment lost 0 bases, leaving 9 bases of the junction unmatched. The germline V gene has CDR1 DFQATT and CDR2 SNEGSKA (reference sequence). DNA for the CDR3: TGCAGTGCTAGAGATACGCTCAAACTAGCGGAAGAGACCCAGTACTTC. Protein sequence: CSARDTLKLAEETQYF.

This clonotype was recorded many times. The gene calls are TRBV7-2 and TRBJ2-1; 8 bases are shared with TRBD2. Germline CDR1 reads SGHTA; CDR2 reads FQGNSA. There are 19 residues in the CDR3. The V segment lost 8 bases and the J segment 0 bases; nucleotides outside the gene matches: 18. The CDR3 here is CASRTDAGGILSSYNEQFF. CDR3 nucleotides: TGTGCCAGCCGAACTGACGCGGGGGGTATTCTGAGCTCCTACAATGAGCAGTTCTTC. The complete variable domain, with remaining parts taken from reference TRBV7-2 and TRBJ2-1, reads GAGVSQSPSNKVTEKGKDVELRCDPISGHTALYWYRQSLGQGLEFLIYFQGNSAPDKSGLPSDRFSAERTGGSVSTLTIQRTQQEDSAVYLCASRTDAGGILSSYNEQFFGPGTRLTVL.

To note about this clonotype: A much bigger clone sits one base away, suggesting this may be a read error. The genes are TRBV11-3 and TRBJ2-3, with D possibly being TRBD2 (6 bases). The CDR3 loop spans 17 amino acids. Germline V gene lookup returns CDR1 SGHNT and CDR2 YENEEA. V was shortened by 5 bases and J by 0 bases, with 18 bases between the two germline ends. CDR3 sequence reads: CASSPCLGTSSTDTQYF. The CDR3 DNA reads as TGTGCCAGCAGCCCGTGTCTGGGGACTTCTAGCACAGATACGCAGTATTTT.

This clonotype was counted between two and nine times. This rearrangement joins TRBV5-4 to TRBJ2-7; 9 bases map to TRBD1. The J segment lost 3 bases and the V segment lost 4 bases, leaving 5 bases of the junction unmatched. This CDR3 contains 14 residues. Looked up from germline, CDR1 is SGHNT and CDR2 is YYREEE (reference sequence). In DNA, the CDR3 is TGTGCCAGCAGCCCCGGGACAGGGAACTACGAGCAGTACTTC. Residues: CASSPGTGNYEQYF.

This clonotype was detected many times. The J gene is TRBJ2-7, the V gene TRBV12-3 or TRBV12-4; TRBD1 matches at 10 bases. The CDR3 consists of 15 residues. With 4 bases clipped from V and 4 bases from J, the junction kept 7 bases outside the gene matches. The CDR3 DNA reads as TGTGCCAGCAGTTCCCCGGGACAGGGGAAATACGAGCAGTACTTC. Translated: CASSSPGQGKYEQYF.

This clonotype was counted many times. V gene TRBV7-9 combines with J gene TRBJ2-7; D is undetermined. Germline-derived CDR1 and CDR2 are SEHNR and FQNEAQ (reference sequence). This CDR3 has 16 residues. The V end was cut by 1 base, the J end by 2 bases, with 15 bases between. CDR3 coding DNA: TGTGCCAGCAGCTTAGGAGAAGAGACCCCAACCTACGAGCAGTACTTC. The encoded protein is CASSLGEETPTYEQYF.

This clonotype was picked up many times. The CDR3 is CASSLTTTKYYNEQFF. The CDR3 DNA is TGTGCCAGCAGCTTAACGACTACCAAGTATTACAATGAGCAGTTCTTC. The gene calls are TRBV7-3 and TRBJ2-1; a possible D gene is TRBD2 (5 bases). V was shortened by 0 bases and J by 4 bases, with 13 bases between the two germline ends. CDR1 SGHTA and CDR2 FQGTGA come from the germline V gene. The CDR3 runs to 16 residues.

In this sample, this clonotype turned up a few times. V gene TRBV4-1 combines with J gene TRBJ2-1, with TRBD2 identical over 7 bases. The CDR3 is 16 residues long. Per germline, CDR1 MGHRA and CDR2 YSYEKL. Trimming at V came to 0 bases and at J to 4 bases, leaving 6 bases not matched to a gene. The CDR3 DNA reads TGCGCCAGCAGCCAAGACGCGGGGGATCTTTACAATGAGCAGTTCTTC. It codes for CASSQDAGDLYNEQFF.

Ten or more counts support this clonotype. The rearrangement links TRBV30 to TRBJ2-1; 7 bases are shared with TRBD2. Germline CDR1 and CDR2: GTSNPN and SVGIG (reference sequence). CDR3 length: 14 residues. Trimming at V came to 2 bases and at J to 5 bases, leaving 6 bases not matched to a gene. The CDR3 loop is CAWSSTSSNNEQFF. The DNA of the CDR3 is TGTGCCTGGAGTTCGACTAGCAGCAACAATGAGCAGTTCTTC. The full variable domain, completed using reference TRBV30 and TRBJ2-1, is SQTIHQWPATLVQPVGSPLSLECTVEGTSNPNLYWYRQAAGRGLQLLFYSVGIGQISSEVPQNLSASRPQDRQFILSSKKLLLSDSGFYLCAWSSTSSNNEQFFGPGTRLTVL.

The chain links TRBV12-3 or TRBV12-4 to TRBJ2-2; no clear D gene. Trimming stripped 6 bases from V and 7 bases from J, with 15 bases between. The CDR3 runs to 14 residues. The CDR3 region has the DNA TGTGCCAGCAGCGTAGAATCGGTTATCGGGGAGCTGTTTTTT. Protein: CASSVESVIGELFF.

The chain is built from TRBV28 and TRBJ2-3; D possibly corresponds to TRBD1 (5 bases). Germline values: CDR1 MDHEN, CDR2 SYDVKM. There are 18 residues in the CDR3. Trimming stripped 4 bases from V and 3 bases from J, with 23 bases between. The CDR3 region is CASSSYGRPEQVTDTQYF. CDR3 nucleotide sequence: TGTGCCAGCAGTTCTTACGGACGGCCGGAACAGGTAACAGATACGCAGTATTTT.

This clonotype was counted a single time. A much more abundant neighbour one base away suggests this may be a read error. The genes are TRBV7-2 and TRBJ1-5; D is undetermined. The germline gives CDR1 SGHTA, CDR2 FQGNSA. This CDR3 has 14 residues. Here the CDR3 DNA reads TGTGGCAGCAGCGCGAAAGGGTCTAAGGAGCCCCAGCATTTT. It specifies CGSSAKGSKEPQHF.

In its sample, this clonotype was seen many times. The chain joins TRBV11-2 to TRBJ1-1; the match to TRBD1 covers 8 bases. Germline loops: CDR1 SGHAT, CDR2 FQNNGV. Trimming removed 6 bases from V and 0 bases from J; junction bases left unmatched: 9. This CDR3 contains 16 residues. The CDR3 loop is CASRSGQGVMNTEAFF. CDR3 nucleotide sequence: TGTGCCAGCAGGTCAGGACAGGGCGTCATGAACACTGAAGCTTTCTTT.

The CDR3 DNA is TGTGCCAGCACCGAAGGGGGTTATGAGCAGTTCTTC. Residues: CASTEGGYEQFF. This rearrangement joins TRBV28 to TRBJ2-1; D might be TRBD1 (6 bases). The germline gives CDR1 MDHEN, CDR2 SYDVKM. Trimming stripped 7 bases from V and 8 bases from J, with 12 bases between. CDR3 length: 12 residues.